The 27 T cell receptor beta chains in this list originate from one sample, sequenced in a study of shared clonotypes between healthy human individuals. Assay: immunoSEQ multiplex PCR; the TCRdb copy retains only in-frame clones and omits some. Of about 600,000 clones detected, more than 95% appear once; the ten largest clones hold 0.057%. The sample comprised naive CD4+ T cells sorted from blood. This sample's subset: CD45RA+ positively selected. The receptors here all came from a woman aged 25 to 39 in good health.

The J gene is TRBJ2-3, the V gene TRBV25-1; the match to TRBD2 covers 7 bases. J lost 7 bases, V lost 1 base, and 8 bases had no gene match. Looked up from germline, CDR1 is MGHDK and CDR2 is SYGVNS. The CDR3 runs 15 residues. Written as DNA, the CDR3 is TGTGCCAGCAGTGAATTTGGGGGAGGGCCGTATACGCAGTATTTT. Encoded protein: CASSEFGGGPYTQYF.

The CDR3 spells CASSYRGGGGSPLHF. In DNA form, the CDR3 reads TGTGCCAGCAGTTACCGCGGAGGGGGAGGATCACCCCTCCACTTT. This chain joins TRBV6-5 and TRBJ1-6; maybe TRBD1 (6 bases). V shed 2 bases and J shed 10 bases, with 15 bases lying between them. Germline V gene data show CDR1 as MNHEY and CDR2 as SVGAGI. There are 15 residues in the CDR3.

The CDR3 nucleotides read TGTGCCAGCAGCTTAACGCAGGGAAGCTTAAAGTACTTC. This codes for CASSLTQGSLKYF. The chain combines TRBV7-3 with TRBJ2-7; the D gene is possibly TRBD1 (5 bases). Per the germline V gene, CDR1 is SGHTA and CDR2 is FQGTGA. With 0 bases removed from V and 11 bases from J, the gap between germline ends came to 14 bases. The length of the CDR3 is 13 residues. Full variable domain (rest looked up from reference TRBV7-3 and TRBJ2-7): GAGVSQTPSNKVTEKGKYVELRCDPISGHTALYWYRQSLGQGPEFLIYFQGTGAADDSGLPNDRFFAVRPEGSVSTLKIQRTERGDSAVYLCASSLTQGSLKYFGPGTRLTVT.

The CDR3 nucleotides are TGTGCCAGCAGCCCCGGACAACACTACGAGCAGTACTTC. Protein sequence: CASSPGQHYEQYF. The chain is built from TRBV27 and TRBJ2-7; weak D call: TRBD1 (5 bases). V was pared by 6 bases and J by 3 bases, with 12 bases between. Germline CDR1 is MNHEY and CDR2 is SMNVEV (reference sequence). The CDR3 covers 13 residues.

This clone has just one count. The chain couples TRBV4-1 to TRBJ1-5; D perhaps matches TRBD1 (6 bases). Trimming removed 4 bases from V and 0 bases from J, with 16 bases in between. Germline CDR1 is MGHRA and CDR2 is YSYEKL. CDR3 length equals 17 residues. The CDR3 region is CASSLVPGQYSNQPQHF. CDR3 nucleotides: TGCGCCAGCAGCCTCGTTCCGGGACAATATAGCAATCAGCCCCAGCATTTT.

CDR3 amino acids: CASSQTGTGSGNTIYF. The CDR3 coding sequence is TGTGCCAGCAGCCAAACCGGGACAGGGTCTGGAAACACCATATATTTT. The chain is built from TRBV5-4 and TRBJ1-3, with TRBD1 matching 9 bases. In germline, CDR1 is SGHNT, CDR2 YYREEE (reference sequence). Trimming took 4 bases from V and 1 from J; bases not matched to a gene: 6. The CDR3 has 16 amino acids.

Points on this clone: The same CDR3 arises from other DNA sequences in this sample as well. DNA for the CDR3: TGTGCCAGCAGTTTCCGGGACAGGGTCTACGAGCAGTACTTC. It specifies CASSFRDRVYEQYF. The chain uses TRBV28 and TRBJ2-7, with 9 bases fitting TRBD1. CDR3 length equals 14 residues. V lost 3 bases, J lost 3 bases, and 3 bases stayed unmatched. Germline V CDR1 and CDR2: MDHEN, SYDVKM.

This chain links TRBV28 with TRBJ2-5; 11 bases match TRBD2. The ends lost 6 bases at V and 7 bases at J; junction bases unmatched: 7. The CDR3 length is 14 residues. Germline lookup yields CDR1 MDHEN and CDR2 SYDVKM. The CDR3 protein is CASRLSGRGGTQYF. Written as DNA, the CDR3 is TGTGCCAGCAGACTTAGCGGGAGGGGGGGGACCCAGTACTTC.

The rearrangement links TRBV5-4 to TRBJ2-1, with 8 positions matching TRBD1. The CDR3 loop spans 12 amino acids. CDR1 SGHNT and CDR2 YYREEE come from the germline V gene (reference sequence). V trimming: 4 bases; J trimming: 7 bases; junction bases outside the gene matches: 1. This CDR3 is CASSRTGNEQFF. DNA of the CDR3: TGTGCCAGCAGCCGGACAGGGAATGAGCAGTTCTTC.

This sequence joins TRBV5-6 and TRBJ2-3; 11 bases align to TRBD2. The junction had 4 bases not matched to a gene; V was cut back by 4 bases and J by 0 bases. The length of the CDR3 is 16 residues. CDR1 SGHDT and CDR2 YYEEEE come from the germline V gene. The chain's CDR3 is CASSRGLAASTDTQYF. For the CDR3, the DNA is TGTGCCAGCAGCCGGGGACTAGCGGCTAGCACAGATACGCAGTATTTT. The full variable domain, with the rest looked up from reference TRBV5-6 and TRBJ2-3, is DAGVTQSPTHLIKTRGQQVTLRCSPKSGHDTVSWYQQALGQGPQFIFQYYEEEERQRGNFPDRFSGHQFPNYSSELNVNALLLGDSALYLCASSRGLAASTDTQYFGPGTRLTVL.

The rearrangement uses TRBV6-5 and TRBJ2-5, with D tentatively TRBD1 (5 bases). The CDR3 is 12 amino acids. CDR1 is MNHEY, CDR2 SVGAGI, per germline. V shed 4 bases and J shed 7 bases, with 10 bases lying between them. CDR3 protein: CASSWGMGTQYF. CDR3 DNA: TGTGCCAGCAGTTGGGGCATGGGGACCCAGTACTTC.

The V and J genes are TRBV29-1 and TRBJ2-7; D is possibly TRBD1 (6 bases). V was clipped by 6 bases and J by 0 bases, with 12 bases between them. This CDR3 has 13 residues. From germline, CDR1 is SQVTM and CDR2 ANQGSEA. The CDR3 region is CSVRGPPSYEQYF. DNA of the CDR3: TGCAGCGTCAGGGGCCCCCCCTCCTACGAGCAGTACTTC.

This chain uses TRBV19 with TRBJ2-7, with 7 bases matching TRBD2. The germline V gene encodes CDR1 LNHDA and CDR2 SQIVND (reference sequence). The CDR3 has 16 amino acids. J was trimmed by 3 bases and V by 10 bases; bases with no gene match: 18. This CDR3 is CATRTAHGLEFYEQYF. The CDR3 DNA is TGTGCCACCAGGACCGCCCATGGACTAGAGTTCTACGAGCAGTACTTC.

The rearrangement links TRBV6-6 to TRBJ1-5, with TRBD1 as a possible D gene (5 bases). Trimming shortened V by 0 bases and J by 0 bases, and 6 bases separated the two germline ends. Germline V CDR1 and CDR2: MNHNY, SVGAGI (reference sequence). The length of the CDR3 is 15 residues. The CDR3 nucleotides are TGTGCCAGCAGTTACTCGAGGGGTAGCAATCAGCCCCAGCATTTT. Protein sequence: CASSYSRGSNQPQHF.

This clone was detected once. This rearrangement joins TRBV11-2 to TRBJ1-1; perhaps TRBD1 as D (6 bases). This CDR3 is built from 15 residues. Trimming removed 1 base at V and 4 bases at J, with 13 bases between. Germline V gene lookup returns CDR1 SGHAT and CDR2 FQNNGV. CDR3: CASSLGGGWGTEAFF. DNA for the CDR3: TGTGCCAGCAGCTTAGGGGGGGGCTGGGGCACTGAAGCTTTCTTT.

V is TRBV7-9 and J is TRBJ2-7, with 12 positions matching TRBD1. There are 17 residues in the CDR3. The J segment lost 0 bases and the V segment lost 5 bases, leaving 8 bases of the junction unmatched. Germline V CDR1 and CDR2: SEHNR, FQNEAQ (reference sequence). The CDR3 sequence: CASSIGTGGEVSYEQYF. CDR3 coding DNA: TGTGCCAGCAGCATCGGGACAGGGGGCGAAGTCTCCTACGAGCAGTACTTC.

The chain links TRBV16 to TRBJ1-5; D uncertain. The germline V gene has CDR1 KGHSY and CDR2 FQNENV. V was shortened by 0 bases and J by 3 bases, with 3 bases between the two germline ends. The CDR3 is made up of 13 amino acids. This CDR3 is CASSQSLNQPQHF. DNA of the CDR3: TGTGCCAGCAGCCAATCCCTCAATCAGCCCCAGCATTTT. Filled out from reference TRBV16 and TRBJ1-5, the complete variable domain reads GEEVAQTPKHLVRGEGQKAKLYCAPIKGHSYVFWYQQVLKNEFKFLISFQNENVFDETGMPKERFSAKCLPNSPCSLEIQATKLEDSAVYFCASSQSLNQPQHFGDGTRLSIL.

With regard to this clone: Additional DNA sequences in this sample encode the identical CDR3. J is TRBJ1-4 and V is TRBV6-6; 7 nucleotides line up with TRBD1. The ends lost 3 bases at V and 3 bases at J; junction bases unmatched: 4. Germline V lookup: CDR1 MNHNY, CDR2 SVGAGI (reference sequence). The length of the CDR3 is 15 residues. This CDR3 is CASSYRQGSNEKLFF. CDR3 sequence (DNA): TGTGCCAGCAGTTATAGACAGGGCTCTAATGAAAAACTGTTTTTT.

The chain carries TRBV2 and TRBJ2-1; a weak D match, TRBD2 (6 bases). Germline-derived CDR1 and CDR2 are SNHLY and FYNNEI. V gave up 4 bases and J gave up 9 bases, with 13 bases separating them. This CDR3 is built from 13 residues. The CDR3 loop is CASSGGEGGEQFF. CDR3 coding DNA: TGTGCCAGCAGTGGCGGGGAAGGCGGTGAGCAGTTCTTC.

J is TRBJ2-3 and V is TRBV9; 14 bases agree with TRBD2. Trimming took 0 bases from V and 0 from J; bases not matched to a gene: 3. There are 18 residues in the CDR3. The germline gives CDR1 SGDLS, CDR2 YYNGEE. For the CDR3, the DNA is TGTGCCAGCAGCGTAGGACTAGCGGGAGGGATAAGCACAGATACGCAGTATTTT. This codes for CASSVGLAGGISTDTQYF.

The chain has TRBV25-1 and TRBJ2-7; 7 bases are shared with TRBD1. The CDR3 extends over 13 amino acids. Germline V lookup: CDR1 MGHDK, CDR2 SYGVNS. With 8 bases clipped from V and 0 bases from J, the junction kept 4 bases outside the gene matches. Here the CDR3 reads CASSQGYSYEQYF. CDR3 sequence (DNA): TGTGCCAGCTCACAGGGGTACTCCTACGAGCAGTACTTC.

The chain couples TRBV28 to TRBJ1-5, with a possible D match to TRBD1 (6 bases). Germline CDR1 MDHEN, CDR2 SYDVKM. This CDR3 has 12 amino acids. The V and J ends lost 7 bases and 6 bases respectively, with 10 bases between them. The CDR3 reads CASNGQLQPQHF. In DNA, the CDR3 is TGTGCCAGCAATGGACAGCTTCAGCCCCAGCATTTT.

The gene calls are TRBV9 and TRBJ2-1; perhaps D is TRBD1 or TRBD2 (7 bases each). CDR3 length equals 16 residues. CDR1 and CDR2 (germline): SGDLS, YYNGEE. V was clipped by 4 bases and J by 2 bases, with 16 bases between them. In nucleotides, the CDR3 is TGTGCCAGCAGCCCAGGGGGGGCTAGCCCCTACAATGAGCAGTTCTTC. The encoded protein is CASSPGGASPYNEQFF. Full variable domain (outside the CDR3, taken from reference TRBV9 and TRBJ2-1): DSGVTQTPKHLITATGQRVTLRCSPRSGDLSVYWYQQSLDQGLQFLIQYYNGEERAKGNILERFSAQQFPDLHSELNLSSLELGDSALYFCASSPGGASPYNEQFFGPGTRLTVL.

CDR3 DNA: TGTGCCAGCAGCCTCCCCTGCGAGTTAAGGCCCGCAGGATCCTCTGGGGCCAACGTCCTGACTTTC. Its protein product is CASSLPCELRPAGSSGANVLTF. The chain links TRBV7-7 to TRBJ2-6; D gene unclear. V lost 5 bases and J lost 0, with 29 bases in between. The CDR3 is 22 amino acids. The germline V gene encodes CDR1 SSHAT and CDR2 FNYEAQ (reference sequence).

The J gene is TRBJ2-2, the V gene TRBV19; 7 positions agree with TRBD1. V lost 9 bases to trimming and J lost 1 base; unmatched junction nucleotides: 8. Germline CDR1 is LNHDA and CDR2 is SQIVND (reference sequence). This CDR3 spans 15 amino acids. CDR3 bases: TGTGCCAGAAAACGGACAGGTATGAACACCGGGGAGCTGTTTTTT. It yields the protein CARKRTGMNTGELFF.

J is TRBJ2-1 and V is TRBV4-1; the match to TRBD2 covers 13 bases. The CDR3 runs 16 residues. After removal of 2 bases from V and 9 bases from J, the junction contained 7 bases not matched to a gene. Per the germline V gene, CDR1 is MGHRA and CDR2 is YSYEKL. The DNA of the CDR3 is TGCGCCAGCAGCCAAATGGGACTAGCGGGAACGGGTGAGCAGTTCTTC. Its translation: CASSQMGLAGTGEQFF.

V gene TRBV5-1 combines with J gene TRBJ1-1; perhaps TRBD1 as D (6 bases). Germline V gene data show CDR1 as SGHRS and CDR2 as YFSETQ. The CDR3 is made up of 15 amino acids. Deletions cut 4 bases from V and 1 base from J, with 14 bases between. The CDR3 sequence: CASSPLQGTNTEAFF. In DNA form, the CDR3 reads TGCGCCAGCAGCCCCCTACAGGGTACGAACACTGAAGCTTTCTTT.